The 13 T cell receptor beta chains reported below all come from one sample, sequenced in a study of graft-versus-host responses after intestinal transplantation. The repertoire was sequenced with immunoSEQ multiplex PCR; TCRdb's copy has only in-frame clones and lacks some. In the table there are 21,000 or so clones, 55% to 70% of which are singletons. Sequences were derived from alloreactive CD4+ T cells from a mixed lymphocyte reaction culture, sampled before intestinal transplant. Subset meaning: CFSE-low proliferating T cells sorted from roughly six-day pre-transplant mixed lymphocyte reaction (GvH or HvG direction). These receptors all stem from a human patient who received an intestinal transplant.

The V gene is TRBV2, the J gene TRBJ1-1; 8 bases are shared with TRBD1. From germline, CDR1 is SNHLY and CDR2 FYNNEI. V shed 10 bases, J shed 3 bases, and the junction held 4 bases outside the gene matches. The CDR3 runs 12 residues. This CDR3 is CATGTGYTEAFF. The CDR3 DNA reads as TGTGCCACCGGGACAGGCTACACTGAAGCTTTCTTT.

The chain combines TRBV6-1 with TRBJ2-7; D gene unclear. The germline V and J ends were trimmed by 6 bases and 3 bases, with 6 bases remaining between them. This CDR3 contains 11 residues. Germline V CDR1 and CDR2: MNHNS, SASEGT. This CDR3 is CASRFYYEQYF. CDR3 in DNA: TGTGCCAGCAGATTCTACTACGAGCAGTACTTC.

This clone was detected only a few times. The chain recombines TRBV5-4 with TRBJ2-3; TRBD1 matches at 10 bases. The J segment lost 2 bases and the V segment lost 0 bases, leaving 3 bases of the junction unmatched. Germline CDR1 SGHNT, CDR2 YYREEE (reference sequence). There are 16 residues in the CDR3. CDR3 coding DNA: TGTGCCAGCAGCTTGGGACAGGGGGCGTCCACAGATACGCAGTATTTT. Protein: CASSLGQGASTDTQYF.

J is TRBJ2-7 and V is TRBV7-3; D is perhaps TRBD2 (5 bases). This CDR3 contains 15 residues. The V and J ends lost 1 base and 4 bases respectively, with 14 bases between them. From germline, CDR1 is SGHTA and CDR2 FQGTGA. In DNA form, the CDR3 reads TGTGCCAGCAGCTTAATCCCCGGACTCCCTTACGAGCAGTACTTC. This encodes CASSLIPGLPYEQYF.

The chain employs TRBV7-6 and TRBJ2-2, with TRBD2 matching 9 bases. This CDR3 contains 18 residues. J gave up 7 bases and V 0 bases, and 12 bases lay outside the gene matches. Germline loops: CDR1 SGHVS, CDR2 FNYEAQ. CDR3 sequence: CASSLARPRGGAGGELFF. DNA for the CDR3: TGTGCCAGCAGCTTAGCGAGGCCGCGCGGGGGGGCCGGCGGGGAGCTGTTTTTT.

The genes are TRBV28 and TRBJ2-7; D unresolved. From germline, CDR1 is MDHEN and CDR2 SYDVKM. Deletions cut 3 bases from V and 0 bases from J, with 9 bases between. The CDR3 length is 14 residues. The CDR3 here is CASSLRRISYEQYF. CDR3 nucleotide sequence: TGTGCCAGCAGTTTGAGGCGGATCTCCTACGAGCAGTACTTC.

This clone was detected only a few times. The rearrangement uses TRBV28 and TRBJ1-1, with D uncertain. The V end lost 6 bases, the J end lost 0 bases, and 11 bases lay between the germline ends. The CDR3 runs to 14 residues. Germline V lookup: CDR1 MDHEN, CDR2 SYDVKM. CDR3 sequence (DNA): TGTGCCAGCAGGGGCCCCCAGATGAACACTGAAGCTTTCTTT. Protein product: CASRGPQMNTEAFF. Combining the CDR3 with reference TRBV28 and TRBJ1-1 gives the whole variable domain DVKVTQSSRYLVKRTGEKVFLECVQDMDHENMFWYRQDPGLGLRLIYFSYDVKMKEKGDIPEGYSVSREKKERFSLILESASTNQTSMYLCASRGPQMNTEAFFGQGTRLTVV.

This clone was seen a handful of times. This sequence joins TRBV5-1 and TRBJ2-5; TRBD1 agrees at 7 bases. Trimming at V came to 3 bases and at J to 3 bases, leaving 11 bases not matched to a gene. The CDR3 consists of 16 residues. Germline-derived CDR1 and CDR2 are SGHRS and YFSETQ. In DNA, the CDR3 is TGCGCCAGCAGCTCGGGACAGAGTATTCCGAAAGAGACCCAGTACTTC. This translates into CASSSGQSIPKETQYF.

Only a few counts were recorded for this clone. This chain uses TRBV7-9 with TRBJ2-1; 8 nucleotides align to TRBD2. CDR3 length equals 15 residues. CDR1 is SEHNR and CDR2 is FQNEAQ in the germline V gene (reference sequence). V lost 5 bases to trimming and J lost 7 bases; unmatched junction nucleotides: 10. CDR3 protein: CASSLIASGSNEQFF. The CDR3, as DNA: TGTGCCAGCAGCCTGATTGCTAGCGGGTCAAATGAGCAGTTCTTC.

The chain uses TRBV5-6 and TRBJ1-2; 9 bases fit TRBD1. The V and J ends lost 4 bases and 7 bases, in that order; junction bases with no gene match: 8. The length of the CDR3 is 14 residues. Germline CDR1 and CDR2: SGHDT and YYEEEE. CDR3 sequence reads: CASSPWTGAGGYTF. DNA of the CDR3: TGTGCCAGCAGCCCGTGGACAGGGGCGGGTGGCTACACCTTC.

This rearrangement joins TRBV23-1 to TRBJ2-5; 9 bases align to TRBD1. TRBV23-1 is an ORF for which the function is uncertain. The junction had 10 bases not matched to a gene; V was cut back by 3 bases and J by 5 bases. CDR3 length equals 16 residues. CDR3 nucleotide sequence: TGCGCCAGCAGTCACTCCCCGGGACAGGGTTGGGAGACCCAGTACTTC. This codes for CASSHSPGQGWETQYF.

This chain links TRBV30 with TRBJ2-2; possibly TRBD1 for D (5 bases). The V end lost 2 bases, the J end lost 2 bases, and 9 bases lay between the germline ends. CDR3 length equals 14 residues. Germline CDR1 reads GTSNPN; CDR2 reads SVGIG (reference sequence). In DNA form, the CDR3 reads TGTGCCTGGAGTAAACAGGTTAACACCGGGGAGCTGTTTTTT. Its protein product is CAWSKQVNTGELFF.

This CDR3 is CASSRPNDKGGHGYTF. Written as DNA, the CDR3 is TGCGCCAGCAGCCGACCCAATGATAAAGGGGGCCATGGCTACACCTTC. The chain carries TRBV4-1 and TRBJ1-2; 7 bases map to TRBD1. Germline CDR1 reads MGHRA; CDR2 reads YSYEKL. This CDR3 spans 16 amino acids. V was pared by 4 bases and J by 6 bases, with 14 bases of the junction left unmatched.